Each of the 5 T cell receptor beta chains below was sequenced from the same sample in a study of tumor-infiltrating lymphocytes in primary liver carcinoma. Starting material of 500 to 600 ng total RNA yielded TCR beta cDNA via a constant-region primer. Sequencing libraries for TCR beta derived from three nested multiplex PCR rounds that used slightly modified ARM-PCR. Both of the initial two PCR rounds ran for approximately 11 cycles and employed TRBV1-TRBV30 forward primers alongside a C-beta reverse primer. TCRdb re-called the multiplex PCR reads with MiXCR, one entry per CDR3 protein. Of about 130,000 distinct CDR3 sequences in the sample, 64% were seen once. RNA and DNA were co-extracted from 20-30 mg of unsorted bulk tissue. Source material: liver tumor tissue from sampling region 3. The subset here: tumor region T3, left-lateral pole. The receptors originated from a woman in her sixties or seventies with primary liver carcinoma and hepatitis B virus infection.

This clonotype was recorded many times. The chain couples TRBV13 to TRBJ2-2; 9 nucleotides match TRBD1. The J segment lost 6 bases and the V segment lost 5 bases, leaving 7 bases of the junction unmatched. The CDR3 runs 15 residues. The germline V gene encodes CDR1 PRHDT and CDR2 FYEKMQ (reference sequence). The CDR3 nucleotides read TGTGCCAGCAGCAGACTGGACAGGGGTTCCGGGGAGCTGTTTTTT. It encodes CASSRLDRGSGELFF. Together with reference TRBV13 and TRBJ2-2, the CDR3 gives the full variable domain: AAGVIQSPRHLIKEKRETATLKCYPIPRHDTVYWYQQGPGQDPQFLISFYEKMQSDKGSIPDRFSAQQFSDYHSELNMSSLELGDSALYFCASSRLDRGSGELFFGEGSRLTVL.

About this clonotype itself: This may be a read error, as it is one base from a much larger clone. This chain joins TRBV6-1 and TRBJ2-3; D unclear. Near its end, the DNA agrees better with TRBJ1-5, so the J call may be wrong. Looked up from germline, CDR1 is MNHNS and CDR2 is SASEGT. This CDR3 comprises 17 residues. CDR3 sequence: CASSDLGGGKTTDTQHF. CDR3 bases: TGTGCCAGCAGTGATCTCGGTGGCGGGAAGACCACAGATACGCAGCATTTT.

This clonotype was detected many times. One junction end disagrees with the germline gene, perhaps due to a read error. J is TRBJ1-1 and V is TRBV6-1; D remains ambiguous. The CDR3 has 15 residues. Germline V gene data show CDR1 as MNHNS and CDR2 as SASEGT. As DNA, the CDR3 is TGTGCCAGCAGTGAAGAGGTGGCAGGAGGCACTGGAGCTTTCTTT. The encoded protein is CASSEEVAGGTGAFF.

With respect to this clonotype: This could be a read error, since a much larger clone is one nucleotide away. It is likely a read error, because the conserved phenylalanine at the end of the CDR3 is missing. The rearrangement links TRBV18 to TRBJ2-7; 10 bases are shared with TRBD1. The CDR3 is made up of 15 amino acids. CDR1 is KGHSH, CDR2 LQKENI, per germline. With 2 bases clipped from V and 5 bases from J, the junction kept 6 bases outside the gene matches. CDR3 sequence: CASSPRQGAVNEQYS. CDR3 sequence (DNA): TGTGCCAGCTCACCAAGACAGGGGGCGGTGAACGAGCAGTACTCC.

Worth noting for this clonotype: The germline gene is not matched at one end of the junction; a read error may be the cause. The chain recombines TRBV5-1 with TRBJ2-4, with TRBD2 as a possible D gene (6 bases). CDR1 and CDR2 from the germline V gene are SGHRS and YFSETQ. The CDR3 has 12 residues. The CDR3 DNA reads TGCGCCAACAGCTTGGAGGGTGACATTCAGTACTTC. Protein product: CANSLEGDIQYF. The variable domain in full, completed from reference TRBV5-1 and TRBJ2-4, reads KAGVTQTPRYLIKTRGQQVTLSCSPISGHRSVSWYQQTPGQGLQFLFEYFSETQRNKGNFPGRFSGRQFSNSRSEMNVSTLELGDSALYLCANSLEGDIQYFGAGTRLSVL.